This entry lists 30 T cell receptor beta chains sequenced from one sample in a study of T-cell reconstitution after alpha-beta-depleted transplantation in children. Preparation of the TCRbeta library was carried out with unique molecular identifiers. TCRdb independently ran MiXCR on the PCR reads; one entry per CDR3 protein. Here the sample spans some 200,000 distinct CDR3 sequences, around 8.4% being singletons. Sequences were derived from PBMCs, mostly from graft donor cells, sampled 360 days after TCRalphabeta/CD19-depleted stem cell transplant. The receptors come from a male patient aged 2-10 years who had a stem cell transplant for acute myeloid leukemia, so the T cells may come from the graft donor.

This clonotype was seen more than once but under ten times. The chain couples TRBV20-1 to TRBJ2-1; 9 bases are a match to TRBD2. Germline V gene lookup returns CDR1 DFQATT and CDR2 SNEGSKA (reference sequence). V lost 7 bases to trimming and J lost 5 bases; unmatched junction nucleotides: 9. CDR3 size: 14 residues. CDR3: CSGLAGAINNEQFF. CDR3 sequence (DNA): TGCAGTGGGTTAGCGGGAGCGATAAACAATGAGCAGTTCTTC.

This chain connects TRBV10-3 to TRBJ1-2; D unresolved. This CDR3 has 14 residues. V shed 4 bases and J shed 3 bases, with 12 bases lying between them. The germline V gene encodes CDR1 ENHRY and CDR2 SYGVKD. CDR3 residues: CAISGAGLHYGYTF. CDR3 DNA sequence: TGTGCCATCAGTGGGGCGGGGTTGCACTATGGCTACACCTTC.

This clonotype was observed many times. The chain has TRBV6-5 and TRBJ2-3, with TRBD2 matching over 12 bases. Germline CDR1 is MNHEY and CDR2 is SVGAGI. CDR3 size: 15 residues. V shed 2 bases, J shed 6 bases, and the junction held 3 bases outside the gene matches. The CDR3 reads CASSYQGLAGDTQYF. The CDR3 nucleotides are TGTGCCAGCAGTTACCAAGGACTAGCGGGGGATACGCAGTATTTT.

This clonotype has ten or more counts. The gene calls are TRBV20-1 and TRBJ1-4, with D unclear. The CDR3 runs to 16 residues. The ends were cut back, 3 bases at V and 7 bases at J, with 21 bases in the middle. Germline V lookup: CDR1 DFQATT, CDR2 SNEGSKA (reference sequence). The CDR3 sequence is CSARSWVTVPGEKLFF. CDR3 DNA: TGCAGTGCTAGGTCTTGGGTGACGGTCCCGGGTGAAAAACTGTTTTTT.

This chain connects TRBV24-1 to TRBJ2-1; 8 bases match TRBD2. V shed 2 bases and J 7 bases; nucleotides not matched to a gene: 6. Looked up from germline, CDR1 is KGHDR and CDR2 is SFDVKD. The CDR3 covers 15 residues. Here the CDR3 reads CATSDSGTSINEQFF. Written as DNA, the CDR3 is TGTGCCACCAGTGATTCCGGGACTAGTATAAATGAGCAGTTCTTC.

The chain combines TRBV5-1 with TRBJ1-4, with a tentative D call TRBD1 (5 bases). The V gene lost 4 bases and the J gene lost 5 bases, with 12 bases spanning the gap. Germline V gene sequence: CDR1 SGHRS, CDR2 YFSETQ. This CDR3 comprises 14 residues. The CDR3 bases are TGCGCCAGCAGCCCGGACACGAACAATGAAAAACTGTTTTTT. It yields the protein CASSPDTNNEKLFF.

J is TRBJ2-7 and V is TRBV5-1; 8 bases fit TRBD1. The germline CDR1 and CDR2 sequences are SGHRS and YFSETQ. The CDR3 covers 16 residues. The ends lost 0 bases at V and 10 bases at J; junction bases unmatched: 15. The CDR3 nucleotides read TGCGCCAGCAGCTTGGGCGACAGGGGCCGGCAAGTCCGTCAGTACTTC. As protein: CASSLGDRGRQVRQYF.

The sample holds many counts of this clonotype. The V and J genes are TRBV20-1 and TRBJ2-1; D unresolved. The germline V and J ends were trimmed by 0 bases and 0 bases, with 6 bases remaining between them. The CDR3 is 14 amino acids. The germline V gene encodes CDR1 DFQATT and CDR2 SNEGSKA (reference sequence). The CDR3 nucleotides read TGCAGTGCTAGAGAAGCGCACTCCTACAATGAGCAGTTCTTC. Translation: CSAREAHSYNEQFF.

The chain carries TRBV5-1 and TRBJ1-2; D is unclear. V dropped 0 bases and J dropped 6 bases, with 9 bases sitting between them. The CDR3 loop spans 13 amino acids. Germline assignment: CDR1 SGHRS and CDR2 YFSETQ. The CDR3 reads CASSLGEGDGYTF. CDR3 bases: TGCGCCAGCAGCTTGGGGGAGGGAGATGGCTACACCTTC.

CDR3 sequence reads: CATSDFFYEQYF. The CDR3 DNA is TGTGCCACCAGTGATTTTTTTTACGAGCAGTACTTC. This chain links TRBV24-1 with TRBJ2-7; D gene uncertain. The germline V gene encodes CDR1 KGHDR and CDR2 SFDVKD. V was pared by 1 base and J by 4 bases, with 4 bases between. The CDR3 totals 12 residues.

The CDR3 DNA is TGTGCCAGCAGCCCCATACAAGGTCTACTAGCGGGCGGCGAGCAGTACTTC. Translation gives CASSPIQGLLAGGEQYF. This chain joins TRBV3-1 and TRBJ2-7, with 9 bases matching TRBD2. Trimming removed 4 bases from V and 6 bases from J; junction bases left unmatched: 16. The CDR3 consists of 17 residues. The germline V gene encodes CDR1 LGHDT and CDR2 YNNKEL (reference sequence).

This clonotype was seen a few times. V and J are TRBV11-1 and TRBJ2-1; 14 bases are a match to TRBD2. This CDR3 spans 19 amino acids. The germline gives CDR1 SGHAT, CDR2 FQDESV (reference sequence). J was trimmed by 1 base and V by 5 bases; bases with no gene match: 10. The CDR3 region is CASSQGTSGGLRSYNEQFF. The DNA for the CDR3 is TGTGCCAGCAGCCAGGGGACTAGCGGGGGTCTCCGGTCCTACAATGAGCAGTTCTTC. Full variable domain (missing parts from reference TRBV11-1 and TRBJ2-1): EAEVAQSPRYKITEKSQAVAFWCDPISGHATLYWYRQILGQGPELLVQFQDESVVDDSQLPKDRFSAERLKGVDSTLKIQPAELGDSAMYLCASSQGTSGGLRSYNEQFFGPGTRLTVL.

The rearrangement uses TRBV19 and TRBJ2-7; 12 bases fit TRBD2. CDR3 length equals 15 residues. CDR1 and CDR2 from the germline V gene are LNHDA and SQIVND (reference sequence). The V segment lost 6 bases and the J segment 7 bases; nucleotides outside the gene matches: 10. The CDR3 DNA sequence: TGTGCCAGTAGGACACTAGCGGGAGGCTCTCAAGAGCAGTACTTC. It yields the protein CASRTLAGGSQEQYF.

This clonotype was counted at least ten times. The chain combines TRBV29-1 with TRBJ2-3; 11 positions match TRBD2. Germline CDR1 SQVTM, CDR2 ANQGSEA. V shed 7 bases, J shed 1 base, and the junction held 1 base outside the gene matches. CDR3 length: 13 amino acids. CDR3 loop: CSEGLAGTDTQYF. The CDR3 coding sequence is TGCAGCGAGGGACTAGCGGGCACAGATACGCAGTATTTT.

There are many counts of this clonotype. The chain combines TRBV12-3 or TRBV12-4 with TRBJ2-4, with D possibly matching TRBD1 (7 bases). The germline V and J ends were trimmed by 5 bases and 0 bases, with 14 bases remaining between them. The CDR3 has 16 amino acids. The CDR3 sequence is CASSQHRGLAKNIQYF. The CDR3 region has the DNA TGTGCCAGCAGTCAGCACAGGGGACTAGCCAAAAACATTCAGTACTTC.

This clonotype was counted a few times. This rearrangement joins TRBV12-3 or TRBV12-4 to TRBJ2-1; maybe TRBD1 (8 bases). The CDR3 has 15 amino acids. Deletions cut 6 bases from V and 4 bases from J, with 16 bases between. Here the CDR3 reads CASSQTGEGYNEQFF. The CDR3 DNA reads TGTGCCAGCAGCCAGACAGGGGAGGGTTACAATGAGCAGTTCTTC.

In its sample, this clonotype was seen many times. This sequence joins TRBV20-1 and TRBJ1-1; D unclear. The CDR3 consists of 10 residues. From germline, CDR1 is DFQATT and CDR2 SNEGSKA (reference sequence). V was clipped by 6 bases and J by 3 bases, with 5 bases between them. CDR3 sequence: CSASYTEAFF. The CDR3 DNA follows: TGCAGTGCGTCGTACACTGAAGCTTTCTTT.

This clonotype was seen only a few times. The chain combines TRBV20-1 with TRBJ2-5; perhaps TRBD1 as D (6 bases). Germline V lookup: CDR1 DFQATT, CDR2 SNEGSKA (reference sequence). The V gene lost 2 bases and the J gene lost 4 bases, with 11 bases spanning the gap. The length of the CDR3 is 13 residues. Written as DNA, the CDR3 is TGCAGTGCTAGAACAGGGAGAAGAGAGACCCAGTACTTC. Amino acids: CSARTGRRETQYF.

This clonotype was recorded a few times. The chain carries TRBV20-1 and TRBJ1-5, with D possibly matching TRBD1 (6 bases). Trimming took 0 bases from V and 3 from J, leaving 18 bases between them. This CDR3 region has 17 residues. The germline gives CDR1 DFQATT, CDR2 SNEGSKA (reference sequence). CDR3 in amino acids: CSARETLTGATNQPQHF. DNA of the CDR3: TGCAGTGCTAGAGAGACCCTCACGGGGGCCACCAATCAGCCCCAGCATTTT.

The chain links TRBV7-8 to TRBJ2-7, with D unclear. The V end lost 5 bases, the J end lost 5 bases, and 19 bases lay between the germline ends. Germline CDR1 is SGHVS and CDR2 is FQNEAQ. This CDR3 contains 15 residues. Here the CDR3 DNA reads TGTGCCAGCAGCGCCCAGGTCGTCACCCGGGACGAGCAGTACTTC. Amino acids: CASSAQVVTRDEQYF.

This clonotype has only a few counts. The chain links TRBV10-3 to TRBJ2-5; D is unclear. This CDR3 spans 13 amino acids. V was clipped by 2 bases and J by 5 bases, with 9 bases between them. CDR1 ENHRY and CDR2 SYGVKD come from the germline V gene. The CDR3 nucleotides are TGTGCCATCAGTGAGCTCGGAGCGGAGACCCAGTACTTC. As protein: CAISELGAETQYF.

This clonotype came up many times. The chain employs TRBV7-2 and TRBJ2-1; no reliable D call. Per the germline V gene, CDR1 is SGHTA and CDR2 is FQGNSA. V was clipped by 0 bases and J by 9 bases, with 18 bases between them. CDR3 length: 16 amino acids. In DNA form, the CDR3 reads TGTGCCAGCAGCTTAGCGGGTAGCTCCGCTTCGATTGAGCAGTTCTTC. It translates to CASSLAGSSASIEQFF.

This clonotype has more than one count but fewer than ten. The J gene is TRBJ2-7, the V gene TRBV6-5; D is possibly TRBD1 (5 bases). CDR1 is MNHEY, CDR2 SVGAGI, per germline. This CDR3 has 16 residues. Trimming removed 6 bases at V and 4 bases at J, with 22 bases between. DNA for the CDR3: TGTGCCAGCAGCCCCTCCCTGGCAGGGATTAGGTACGAGCAGTACGTC. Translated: CASSPSLAGIRYEQYV.

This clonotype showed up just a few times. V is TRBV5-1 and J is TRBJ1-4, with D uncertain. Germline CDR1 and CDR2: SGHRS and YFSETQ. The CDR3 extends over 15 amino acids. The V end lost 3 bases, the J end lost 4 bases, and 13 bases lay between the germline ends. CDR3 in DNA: TGCGCCAGCAGCTGGACTGACGCACTTAATGAAAAACTGTTTTTT. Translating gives CASSWTDALNEKLFF.

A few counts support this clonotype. CDR3: CASTRGTSGSWNNEQFF. The CDR3 DNA reads TGCGCCAGCACCAGGGGGACTAGCGGGAGTTGGAACAATGAGCAGTTCTTC. The chain recombines TRBV5-1 with TRBJ2-1; 14 bases align to TRBD2. J gave up 5 bases and V 6 bases, and 10 bases lay outside the gene matches. In germline, CDR1 is SGHRS, CDR2 YFSETQ. This CDR3 contains 17 residues.

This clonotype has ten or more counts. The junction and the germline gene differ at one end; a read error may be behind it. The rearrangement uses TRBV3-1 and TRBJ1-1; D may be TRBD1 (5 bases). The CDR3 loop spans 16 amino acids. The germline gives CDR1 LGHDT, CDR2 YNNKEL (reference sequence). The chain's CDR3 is CASSQVRDGRLAEAFF. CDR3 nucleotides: TGTGCCAGCAGTCAAGTCCGGGACGGACGTTTGGCTGAAGCTTTCTTT.

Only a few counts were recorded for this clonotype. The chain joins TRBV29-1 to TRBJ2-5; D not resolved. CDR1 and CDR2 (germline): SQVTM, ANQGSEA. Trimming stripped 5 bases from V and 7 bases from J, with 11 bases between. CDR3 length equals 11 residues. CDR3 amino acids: CSVLGYLTQYF. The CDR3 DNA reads TGCAGCGTTTTAGGGTATCTGACCCAGTACTTC.

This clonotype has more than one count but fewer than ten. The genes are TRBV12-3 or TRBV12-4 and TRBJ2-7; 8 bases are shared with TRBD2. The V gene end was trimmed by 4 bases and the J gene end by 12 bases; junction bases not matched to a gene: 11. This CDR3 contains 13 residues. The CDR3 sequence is CASSSGGVGVRYF. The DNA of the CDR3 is TGTGCCAGCAGTTCCGGGGGGGTCGGCGTACGGTACTTC.

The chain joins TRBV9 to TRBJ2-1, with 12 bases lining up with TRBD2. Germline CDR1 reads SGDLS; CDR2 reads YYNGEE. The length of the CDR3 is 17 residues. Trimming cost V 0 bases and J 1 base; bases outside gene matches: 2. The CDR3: CASSVALAGGSYNEQFF. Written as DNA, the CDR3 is TGTGCCAGCAGCGTAGCGCTAGCGGGAGGGTCCTACAATGAGCAGTTCTTC. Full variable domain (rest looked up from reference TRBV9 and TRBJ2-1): DSGVTQTPKHLITATGQRVTLRCSPRSGDLSVYWYQQSLDQGLQFLIQYYNGEERAKGNILERFSAQQFPDLHSELNLSSLELGDSALYFCASSVALAGGSYNEQFFGPGTRLTVL.

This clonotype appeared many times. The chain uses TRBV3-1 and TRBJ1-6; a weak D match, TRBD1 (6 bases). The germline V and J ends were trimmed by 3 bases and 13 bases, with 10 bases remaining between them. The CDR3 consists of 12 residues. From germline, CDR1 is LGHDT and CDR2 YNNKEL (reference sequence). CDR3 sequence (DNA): TGTGCCAGCAGCCAGGACAGCCGTCCCCTCCACTTT. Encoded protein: CASSQDSRPLHF.